This T cell receptor (beta chain) comes out of a study of T cells in Graves' hyperthyroidism and ophthalmopathy. Study outcomes and limitations: Also found in blood were most expanded thyroid clonotypes above 0.001.

It was RNA transcripts that yielded the amplified TCR beta CDR3 regions. Carried out on the TCR CDR3, a first-round RT-PCR used the HTBI primer set. TCRdb independently ran MiXCR on the multiplex PCR reads; one entry per CDR3 protein. The sample includes about 600,000 distinct CDR3 sequences, around 15% of them seen just once. Comments on this clonotype: Its antigen remains unknown.

The V end was cut by 5 bases, the J end by 4 bases, with 15 bases between. Germline loops: CDR1 MNHNS, CDR2 SASEGT. The CDR3 spans 15 residues. The chain combines TRBV6-1 with TRBJ1-3, with D unresolved. The sequence derives from a woman aged 40 to 55 with Graves' ophthalmopathy. Material for sequencing was blood. CDR3 bases: TGTGCCAGCAGTCGTTCTGGAAGTAGGGGAAACACCATATATTTT. Translated, it gives CASSRSGSRGNTIYF.